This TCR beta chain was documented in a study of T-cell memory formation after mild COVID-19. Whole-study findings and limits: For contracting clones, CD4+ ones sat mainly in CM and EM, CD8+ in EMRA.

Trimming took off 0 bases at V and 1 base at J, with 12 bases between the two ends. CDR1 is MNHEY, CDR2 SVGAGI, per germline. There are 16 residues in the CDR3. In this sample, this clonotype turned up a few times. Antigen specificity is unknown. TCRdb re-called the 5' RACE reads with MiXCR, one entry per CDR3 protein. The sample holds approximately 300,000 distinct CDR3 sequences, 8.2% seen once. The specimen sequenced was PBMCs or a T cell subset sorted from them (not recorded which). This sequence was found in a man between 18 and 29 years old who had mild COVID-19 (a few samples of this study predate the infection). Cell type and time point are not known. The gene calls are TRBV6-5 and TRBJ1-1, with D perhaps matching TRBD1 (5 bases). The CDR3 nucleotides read TGTGCCAGCAGTTACTCGTTTGGGACTTCGAACACTGAAGCTTTCTTT. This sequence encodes CASSYSFGTSNTEAFF.